These 25 T cell receptor beta chains were all obtained from the same sample, sequenced in a study of T cells in Graves' hyperthyroidism and ophthalmopathy. RNA transcripts were the template for amplifying TCR beta CDR3 regions. RT-PCR in the first round (using the HTBI primer set) targeted the TCR CDR3. Via MiXCR, TCRdb re-called the multiplex PCR reads, giving one row per CDR3 protein. The sample shows around 250,000 distinct CDR3 sequences, 15% to 20% of them seen only once. Input material: blood. The receptors originated from a young woman with Graves' ophthalmopathy.

The V call is TRBV5-4, the J call TRBJ2-7; D is unresolved. This CDR3 region has 14 residues. In germline, CDR1 is SGHNT, CDR2 YYREEE (reference sequence). V was trimmed by 4 bases and J by 2 bases, leaving 13 bases between them. The CDR3 DNA is TGTGCCAGCAGCCTCACTTTTGGGCCCTACGAGCAGTACTTC. This gives the protein CASSLTFGPYEQYF. Combining the CDR3 with reference TRBV5-4 and TRBJ2-7 gives the whole variable domain ETGVTQSPTHLIKTRGQQVTLRCSSQSGHNTVSWYQQALGQGPQFIFQYYREEENGRGNFPPRFSGLQFPNYSSELNVNALELDDSALYLCASSLTFGPYEQYFGPGTRLTVT.

This clonotype was seen ten or more times. CDR3 sequence reads: CASSFSQETQYF. The CDR3, as DNA: TGTGCCAGCAGCTTTTCCCAAGAGACCCAGTACTTC. The V call is TRBV11-1, the J call TRBJ2-5; D not resolved. V was shortened by 3 bases and J by 1 base, with 3 bases between the two germline ends. Germline V gives CDR1 SGHAT, CDR2 FQDESV (reference sequence). CDR3 length: 12 residues. Supplemented by reference TRBV11-1 and TRBJ2-5, the full variable domain reads EAEVAQSPRYKITEKSQAVAFWCDPISGHATLYWYRQILGQGPELLVQFQDESVVDDSQLPKDRFSAERLKGVDSTLKIQPAELGDSAMYLCASSFSQETQYFGPGTRLLVL.

This clonotype has ten or more counts. V and J are TRBV7-3 and TRBJ2-3; possibly TRBD2 for D (5 bases). This CDR3 is built from 13 residues. V gave up 5 bases and J gave up 5 bases, with 11 bases separating them. The germline gives CDR1 SGHTA, CDR2 FQGTGA. As DNA, the CDR3 is TGTGCCAGCAGCAACGGCCGGGGAGATACGCAGTATTTT. This translates into CASSNGRGDTQYF.

The chain links TRBV28 to TRBJ2-1; 11 nucleotides match TRBD2. The CDR3 length is 15 residues. Germline V CDR1 and CDR2: MDHEN, SYDVKM. With 3 bases clipped from V and 7 bases from J, the junction kept 5 bases outside the gene matches. This CDR3 is CASSFTSGSKNEQFF. CDR3 DNA sequence: TGTGCCAGCAGTTTTACTAGCGGGAGTAAGAATGAGCAGTTCTTC.

This clonotype showed up many times. The genes are TRBV6-1 and TRBJ1-1; D is unclear. Germline V gene lookup returns CDR1 MNHNS and CDR2 SASEGT. The CDR3 runs 13 residues. V lost 5 bases to trimming and J lost 2 bases, with 9 bases between them. The CDR3 DNA is TGTGCCAGCAGTTACGGTTATAACACTGAAGCTTTCTTT. It encodes CASSYGYNTEAFF.

This clonotype was seen at least ten times. The chain employs TRBV6-1 and TRBJ2-7; 8 bases match TRBD1. The V gene's germline CDR1 is MNHNS and CDR2 SASEGT. The CDR3 spans 13 residues. Trimming cost V 6 bases and J 3 bases; bases outside gene matches: 4. CDR3 sequence: CASRGTGFYEQYF. In DNA, the CDR3 is TGTGCCAGCAGAGGGACAGGATTCTACGAGCAGTACTTC.

The sample holds many counts of this clonotype. The rearrangement links TRBV18 to TRBJ1-1; the D gene is possibly TRBD1 (6 bases). Germline V CDR1 and CDR2: KGHSH, LQKENI. This CDR3 comprises 13 residues. V was clipped by 6 bases and J by 7 bases, with 15 bases between them. The CDR3 spells CASSLRGAGEAFF. The CDR3 coding sequence is TGTGCCAGCTCCCTCCGGGGGGCCGGTGAAGCTTTCTTT.

Ten or more counts support this clonotype. The chain employs TRBV7-9 and TRBJ2-5; no reliable D call. Germline CDR1 and CDR2: SEHNR and FQNEAQ (reference sequence). This CDR3 has 17 amino acids. V gave up 1 base and J gave up 3 bases, with 18 bases separating them. CDR3 sequence: CASSLGVATRSEETQYF. CDR3 DNA sequence: TGTGCCAGCAGCTTAGGTGTGGCTACCCGATCCGAAGAGACCCAGTACTTC.

There are a few counts of this clonotype. The V and J genes are TRBV6-4 and TRBJ1-2; TRBD1 might be the D (5 bases). The V and J ends lost 3 bases and 8 bases respectively, with 7 bases between them. The CDR3 contains 11 residues. Germline V gene sequence: CDR1 MRHNA, CDR2 SNTAGT. CDR3 protein: CASSDGGGYTF. The CDR3 DNA sequence: TGTGCCAGCAGTGATGGGGGGGGCTACACCTTC.

The chain uses TRBV10-1 and TRBJ1-1; 7 positions agree with TRBD1. The CDR3 runs 15 residues. The V and J ends lost 0 bases and 6 bases, in that order; junction bases with no gene match: 7. Germline V gives CDR1 WNHNN, CDR2 SYGVQD (reference sequence). CDR3 nucleotides: TGCGCCAGCAGTGAGTCGCTCGGACAGGCCCCTGAAGCTTTCTTT. Translation: CASSESLGQAPEAFF.

This clonotype was observed at least ten times. This chain uses TRBV28 with TRBJ2-5, with D possibly matching TRBD2 (7 bases). V dropped 3 bases and J dropped 5 bases, with 16 bases sitting between them. The CDR3 is 15 amino acids. The germline gives CDR1 MDHEN, CDR2 SYDVKM. DNA of the CDR3: TGTGCCAGCAGTTTTGTGGGGGGGCCGGGGGAGACCCAGTACTTC. Its protein product is CASSFVGGPGETQYF.

The chain uses TRBV2 and TRBJ2-1, with D possibly matching TRBD1 (6 bases). The CDR3 is 14 amino acids. Germline V lookup: CDR1 SNHLY, CDR2 FYNNEI. Trimming removed 1 base at V and 8 bases at J, with 12 bases between. For the CDR3, the DNA is TGTGCCAGCAGTGAAGGGGGGCGGGCCGATGAGCAGTTCTTC. Its translation is CASSEGGRADEQFF.

Concerning this clonotype: This may be a read error, as it is one base from a much larger clone. The chain links TRBV9 to TRBJ1-2, with 7 bases matching TRBD1. Germline lookup yields CDR1 SGDLS and CDR2 YYNGEE. This CDR3 spans 15 amino acids. The DNA for the CDR3 is TGTGCCAGCAGCGTGGGACAGTCAACTAACTATGGCCACACCTTC. Its translation is CASSVGQSTNYGHTF.

This clonotype was counted many times. The V call is TRBV12-3 or TRBV12-4, the J call TRBJ1-1; TRBD1 aligns across 7 bases. V gave up 4 bases and J gave up 1 base; unmatched junction bases: 6. The CDR3 runs 15 residues. The CDR3 loop is CASSYGTAQNTEAFF. The CDR3 DNA reads as TGTGCCAGCAGTTACGGGACAGCCCAGAACACTGAAGCTTTCTTT.

This clonotype showed up many times. V usage is TRBV5-6 and J usage is TRBJ2-7; TRBD2 is a possible D gene (6 bases). Germline V CDR1 and CDR2: SGHDT, YYEEEE. The CDR3 is made up of 15 amino acids. V was pared by 0 bases and J by 1 base, with 11 bases between. CDR3 region: CASSLGAGRSYEQYF. DNA for the CDR3: TGTGCCAGCAGCTTGGGGGCGGGAAGGTCCTACGAGCAGTACTTC.

In its sample, this clonotype was seen many times. The V call is TRBV6-1, the J call TRBJ2-3, with TRBD1 as a possible D gene (5 bases). Germline CDR1 reads MNHNS; CDR2 reads SASEGT. The CDR3 is made up of 16 amino acids. V was clipped by 6 bases and J by 0 bases, with 16 bases between them. CDR3 bases: TGTGCCAGCAGGCCCCAGGGCTTTTCTAGCACAGATACGCAGTATTTT. Translated, it gives CASRPQGFSSTDTQYF.

The chain links TRBV12-3 or TRBV12-4 to TRBJ2-1; D remains ambiguous. The CDR3 runs 15 residues. The ends were cut back, 6 bases at V and 10 bases at J, with 22 bases in the middle. In DNA, the CDR3 is TGTGCCAGCAGCTCCAACCCCGGTAGTGTCCGAGAGCAGTTCTTC. Translating gives CASSSNPGSVREQFF.

This clonotype was recorded at least ten times. The genes are TRBV4-1 and TRBJ1-5; TRBD1 agrees at 7 bases. J lost 3 bases, V lost 0 bases, and 11 bases had no gene match. CDR1 MGHRA and CDR2 YSYEKL come from the germline V gene. The CDR3 has 18 residues. The CDR3 bases are TGCGCCAGCAGCCAAGATAGATTGAAGACAGGGCTCAATCAGCCCCAGCATTTT. It codes for CASSQDRLKTGLNQPQHF.

In this sample, this clonotype turned up many times. The chain recombines TRBV5-1 with TRBJ1-2; weak D call: TRBD1 (6 bases). Trimming shortened V by 4 bases and J by 0 bases, and 10 bases separated the two germline ends. This CDR3 region has 14 residues. Germline loops: CDR1 SGHRS, CDR2 YFSETQ. CDR3 coding DNA: TGCGCCAGCAGCCCAGGACAGTCTAACTATGGCTACACCTTC. This translates into CASSPGQSNYGYTF.

This clonotype was seen a few times. The chain carries TRBV24-1 and TRBJ2-2; tentative D call: TRBD1 (6 bases). This CDR3 has 13 amino acids. Germline CDR1 reads KGHDR; CDR2 reads SFDVKD. Trimming took off 4 bases at V and 5 bases at J, with 7 bases between the two ends. Here the CDR3 DNA reads TGTGCCACCAGTGACCAGGGGACCGGGGAGCTGTTTTTT. Protein: CATSDQGTGELFF.

This clonotype was detected many times. The chain links TRBV5-6 to TRBJ1-5; 8 positions agree with TRBD1. V shed 4 bases, J shed 2 bases, and the junction held 5 bases outside the gene matches. CDR1 and CDR2 (germline): SGHDT, YYEEEE. The CDR3 has 15 amino acids. The CDR3 coding sequence is TGTGCCAGCAGCACCCTGACAGGGGGCAATCAGCCCCAGCATTTT. Translation: CASSTLTGGNQPQHF.

This clonotype was detected ten times or more. The CDR3 region is CSARLTSGRRNNEQFF. CDR3 DNA: TGCAGTGCTAGATTGACTAGCGGGAGGCGCAACAATGAGCAGTTCTTC. V and J are TRBV20-1 and TRBJ2-1, with 13 bases matching TRBD2. Germline V gives CDR1 DFQATT, CDR2 SNEGSKA (reference sequence). The trim removed 2 bases at V and 5 bases at J, leaving 6 bases unmatched. The CDR3 runs to 16 residues.

This clonotype was recorded at least ten times. This rearrangement joins TRBV12-3 or TRBV12-4 to TRBJ2-3; 7 bases map to TRBD1. The V and J ends lost 3 bases and 2 bases, in that order; junction bases with no gene match: 5. The CDR3 totals 15 residues. DNA of the CDR3: TGTGCCAGCAGTTTCATGACAGGGACCACAGATACGCAGTATTTT. This gives the protein CASSFMTGTTDTQYF.

This clonotype was detected many times. The chain carries TRBV4-3 and TRBJ2-1; a weak D match, TRBD2 (5 bases). V was trimmed by 0 bases and J by 3 bases, leaving 12 bases between them. This CDR3 contains 16 residues. The germline gives CDR1 LGHNA, CDR2 YSLEER. CDR3 amino acids: CASSQDRSGVYNEQFF. CDR3 nucleotides: TGCGCCAGCAGCCAAGATAGGAGCGGAGTCTACAATGAGCAGTTCTTC.

This clonotype has at least ten counts. The chain uses TRBV15 and TRBJ1-5; D not resolved. The CDR3 is 18 amino acids. Germline V gene data show CDR1 as LNHNV and CDR2 as YYDKDF (reference sequence). Trimming cost V 2 bases and J 1 base, with 18 bases left between them. As DNA, the CDR3 is TGTGCCACCAGCAGATCTCTAGGTACATTTTCAAGCAATCAGCCCCAGCATTTT. Protein sequence: CATSRSLGTFSSNQPQHF.